This T cell receptor beta chain was sequenced during a study of cytomegalovirus exposure and HLA in healthy donors. V dropped 5 bases and J dropped 5 bases, with 19 bases sitting between them. Germline V lookup: CDR1 SGDLS, CDR2 YYNGEE. The CDR3 length is 15 residues. The PCR contained 60 Vbeta and 13 Jbeta primers. The method was immunoSEQ multiplex PCR; TCRdb's version includes in-frame clones alone and lacks a portion of them. There are 200,000 or so clones in the sample; 65% to 80% occur only once, and approximately 0.22% lies in the top ten. This receptor was taken from a girl aged 2-10 years in good health and CMV-seronegative. Sequenced material: PBMCs. The chain joins TRBV9 to TRBJ1-1; D may be TRBD1 (6 bases). In DNA, the CDR3 is TGTGCCAGCAGAGAAGGGGGTATTAGGTGGACTGAAGCTTTCTTT. Its protein is CASREGGIRWTEAFF.